This T cell receptor beta chain was sequenced in a study of T-cell reconstitution after alpha-beta-depleted transplantation in children. This CDR3 is built from 14 residues. The germline V and J ends were trimmed by 5 bases and 4 bases, with 14 bases remaining between them. Study-wide results and limits: T-cell numbers and diversity, one year after transplant, stemmed largely from T cells that were newly produced.

Unique molecular identifiers were incorporated into the prepared TCRbeta library. From the PCR reads, TCRdb called clonotypes with MiXCR, one entry per CDR3 protein. This table has 600,000 or so distinct CDR3 sequences, under 30% appearing once. The sample holds many counts of this clonotype. What it binds is unknown. This chain uses TRBV12-3 or TRBV12-4 with TRBJ1-1; D is unclear. This material consisted of PBMCs, mostly from graft donor cells, taken 360 days after TCRalphabeta/CD19-depleted stem cell transplant. The TCR sequence derives from a boy less than two years old who had a stem cell transplant for acute myeloid leukemia, so the T cells may come from the graft donor. CDR3 sequence (DNA): TGTGCCAGCAGTCCTTTTGGAGCATCCACTGAAGCTTTCTTT. Its protein product is CASSPFGASTEAFF.